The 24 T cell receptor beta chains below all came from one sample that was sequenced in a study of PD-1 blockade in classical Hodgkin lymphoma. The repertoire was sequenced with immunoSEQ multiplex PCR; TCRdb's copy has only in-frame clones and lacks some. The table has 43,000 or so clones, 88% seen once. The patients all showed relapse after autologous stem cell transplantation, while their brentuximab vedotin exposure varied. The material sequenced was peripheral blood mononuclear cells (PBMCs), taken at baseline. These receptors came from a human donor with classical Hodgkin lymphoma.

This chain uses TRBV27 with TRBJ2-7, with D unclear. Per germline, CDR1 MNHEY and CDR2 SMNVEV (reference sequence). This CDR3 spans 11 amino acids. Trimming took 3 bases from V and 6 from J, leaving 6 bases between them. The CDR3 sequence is CASSFLGEQYF. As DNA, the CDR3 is TGTGCCAGCAGTTTCCTGGGCGAGCAGTACTTC.

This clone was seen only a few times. This CDR3 is CASSDGLEAFF. DNA of the CDR3: TGTGCCAGCAGTGATGGTCTTGAAGCTTTCTTT. The V gene is TRBV2, the J gene TRBJ1-1; D not resolved. CDR3 length: 11 residues. Germline V gene lookup returns CDR1 SNHLY and CDR2 FYNNEI. V gave up 3 bases and J gave up 7 bases, with 6 bases separating them.

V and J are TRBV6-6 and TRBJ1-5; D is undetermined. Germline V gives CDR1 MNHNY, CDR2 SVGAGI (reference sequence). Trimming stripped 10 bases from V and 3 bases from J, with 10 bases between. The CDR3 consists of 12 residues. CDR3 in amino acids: CATTEFNQPQHF. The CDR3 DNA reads TGTGCCACCACCGAGTTCAATCAGCCCCAGCATTTT.

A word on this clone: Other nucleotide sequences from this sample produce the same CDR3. The CDR3 region is CASSNRDYEQYF. The CDR3 nucleotides read TGTGCCAGTTCTAACAGGGACTACGAGCAGTACTTC. The chain has TRBV19 and TRBJ2-7; possibly TRBD1 for D (6 bases). V was trimmed by 8 bases and J by 3 bases, leaving 11 bases between them. Per the germline V gene, CDR1 is LNHDA and CDR2 is SQIVND (reference sequence). The CDR3 contains 12 residues.

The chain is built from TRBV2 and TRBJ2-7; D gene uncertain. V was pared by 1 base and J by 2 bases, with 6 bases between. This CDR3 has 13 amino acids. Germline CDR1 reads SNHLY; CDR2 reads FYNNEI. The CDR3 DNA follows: TGTGCCAGCAGTGAAGGCCGACCCTACGAGCAGTACTTC. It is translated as CASSEGRPYEQYF. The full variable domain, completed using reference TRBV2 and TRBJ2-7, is EPEVTQTPSHQVTQMGQEVILRCVPISNHLYFYWYRQILGQKVEFLVSFYNNEISEKSEIFDDQFSVERPDGSNFTLKIRSTKLEDSAMYFCASSEGRPYEQYFGPGTRLTVT.

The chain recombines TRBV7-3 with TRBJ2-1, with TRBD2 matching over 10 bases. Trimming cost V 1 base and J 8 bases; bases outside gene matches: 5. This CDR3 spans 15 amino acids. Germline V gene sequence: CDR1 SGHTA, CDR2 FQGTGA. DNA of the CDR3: TGTGCCAGCAGCTTAAGATCAGCGGGAGGGGATGAGCAGTTCTTC. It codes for CASSLRSAGGDEQFF.

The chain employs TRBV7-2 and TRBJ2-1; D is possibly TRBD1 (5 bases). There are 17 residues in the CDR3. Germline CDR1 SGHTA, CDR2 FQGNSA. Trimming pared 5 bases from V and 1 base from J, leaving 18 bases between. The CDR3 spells CASSPRSTVLSYNEQFF. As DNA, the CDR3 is TGTGCCAGCAGCCCCCGGTCGACAGTACTATCCTACAATGAGCAGTTCTTC.

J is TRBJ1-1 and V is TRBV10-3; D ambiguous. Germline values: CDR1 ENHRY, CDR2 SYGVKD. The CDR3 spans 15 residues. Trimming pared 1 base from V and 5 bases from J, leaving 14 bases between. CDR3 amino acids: CAISELTPRRTEAFF. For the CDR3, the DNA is TGTGCCATCAGTGAGTTAACTCCCCGAAGGACTGAAGCTTTCTTT.

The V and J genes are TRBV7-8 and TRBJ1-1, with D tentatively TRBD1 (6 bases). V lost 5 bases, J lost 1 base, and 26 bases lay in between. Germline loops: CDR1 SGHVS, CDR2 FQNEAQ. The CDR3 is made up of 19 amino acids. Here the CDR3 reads CASSGERGPGSWWNTEAFF. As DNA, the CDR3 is TGTGCCAGCAGCGGAGAACGGGGGCCAGGTTCATGGTGGAACACTGAAGCTTTCTTT.

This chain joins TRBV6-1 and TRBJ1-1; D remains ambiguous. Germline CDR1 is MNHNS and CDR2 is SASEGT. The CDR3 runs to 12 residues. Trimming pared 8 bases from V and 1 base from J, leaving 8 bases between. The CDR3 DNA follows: TGTGCCAGCCTCTTTAGGAACACTGAAGCTTTCTTT. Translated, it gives CASLFRNTEAFF.

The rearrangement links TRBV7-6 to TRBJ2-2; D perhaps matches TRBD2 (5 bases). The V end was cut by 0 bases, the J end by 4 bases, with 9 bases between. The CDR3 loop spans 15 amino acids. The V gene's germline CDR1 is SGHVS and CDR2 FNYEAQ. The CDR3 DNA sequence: TGTGCCAGCAGCTTAGCGCCTCGGGGCACCGGGGAGCTGTTTTTT. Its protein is CASSLAPRGTGELFF.

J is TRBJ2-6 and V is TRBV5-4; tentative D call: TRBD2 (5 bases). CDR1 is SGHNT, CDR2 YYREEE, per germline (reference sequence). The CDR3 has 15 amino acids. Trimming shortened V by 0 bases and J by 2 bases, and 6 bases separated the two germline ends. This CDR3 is CASSLAGAGANVLTF. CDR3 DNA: TGTGCCAGCAGCTTGGCCGGGGCTGGGGCCAACGTCCTGACTTTC.

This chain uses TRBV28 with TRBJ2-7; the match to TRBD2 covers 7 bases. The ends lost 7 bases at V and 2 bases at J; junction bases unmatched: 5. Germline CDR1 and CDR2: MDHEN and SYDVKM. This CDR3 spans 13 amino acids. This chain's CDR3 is CASITGGAYEQYF. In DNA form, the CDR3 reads TGTGCCAGCATTACTGGGGGGGCCTACGAGCAGTACTTC.

The CDR3 DNA is TGTGCCAGCAGCTCAGACAGGGGACGTACTGAAGCTTTCTTT. Protein: CASSSDRGRTEAFF. V is TRBV11-1 and J is TRBJ1-1, with 8 bases that match TRBD1. The CDR3 length is 14 residues. CDR1 SGHAT and CDR2 FQDESV come from the germline V gene (reference sequence). The V segment lost 4 bases and the J segment 5 bases; nucleotides outside the gene matches: 6.

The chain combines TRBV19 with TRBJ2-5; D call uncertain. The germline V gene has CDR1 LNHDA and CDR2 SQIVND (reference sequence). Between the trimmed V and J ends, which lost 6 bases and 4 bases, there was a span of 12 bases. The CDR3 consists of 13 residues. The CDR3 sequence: CASSPGVGETQYF. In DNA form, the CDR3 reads TGTGCCAGTAGCCCCGGCGTAGGAGAGACCCAGTACTTC.

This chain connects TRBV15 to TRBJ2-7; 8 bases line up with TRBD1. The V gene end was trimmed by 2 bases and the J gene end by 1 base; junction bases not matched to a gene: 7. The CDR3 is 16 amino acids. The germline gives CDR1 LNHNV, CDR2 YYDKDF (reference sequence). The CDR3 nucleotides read TGTGCCACCAGCAGAATAGGACAGGGCCAGTCCTACGAGCAGTACTTC. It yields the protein CATSRIGQGQSYEQYF.

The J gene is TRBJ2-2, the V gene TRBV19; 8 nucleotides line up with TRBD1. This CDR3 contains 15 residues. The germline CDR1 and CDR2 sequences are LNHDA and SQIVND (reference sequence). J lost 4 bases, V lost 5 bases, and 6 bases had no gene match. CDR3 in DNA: TGTGCCAGTAGTCCCCGGACAGGGAGCACCGGGGAGCTGTTTTTT. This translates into CASSPRTGSTGELFF.

The CDR3 protein is CASSTGQGSGETQYF. The CDR3 nucleotides are TGTGCCAGTAGTACCGGACAGGGTTCCGGAGAGACCCAGTACTTC. The chain links TRBV19 to TRBJ2-5; the match to TRBD1 covers 8 bases. The ends lost 4 bases at V and 4 bases at J; junction bases unmatched: 8. This CDR3 is 15 amino acids long. Germline lookup yields CDR1 LNHDA and CDR2 SQIVND (reference sequence).

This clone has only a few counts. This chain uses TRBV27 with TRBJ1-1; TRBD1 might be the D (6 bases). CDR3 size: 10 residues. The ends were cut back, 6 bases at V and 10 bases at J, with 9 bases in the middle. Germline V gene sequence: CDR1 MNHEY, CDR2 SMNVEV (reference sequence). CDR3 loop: CASRYRVAFF. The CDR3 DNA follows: TGTGCCAGCAGGTACAGGGTAGCTTTCTTT.

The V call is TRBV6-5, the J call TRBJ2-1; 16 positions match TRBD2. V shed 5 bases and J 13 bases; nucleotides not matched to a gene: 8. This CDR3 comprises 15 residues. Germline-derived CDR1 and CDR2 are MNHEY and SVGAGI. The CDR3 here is CASSKGTSGGVEQFF. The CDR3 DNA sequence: TGTGCCAGCAGTAAGGGGACTAGCGGGGGGGTAGAACAGTTCTTC.

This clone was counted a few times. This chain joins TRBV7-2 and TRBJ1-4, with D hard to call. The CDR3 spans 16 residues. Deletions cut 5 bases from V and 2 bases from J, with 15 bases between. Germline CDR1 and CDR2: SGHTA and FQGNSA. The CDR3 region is CASSIDSYETNEKLFF. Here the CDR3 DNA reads TGTGCCAGCAGCATTGACTCCTATGAGACTAATGAAAAACTGTTTTTT. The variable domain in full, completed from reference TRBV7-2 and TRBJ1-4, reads GAGVSQSPSNKVTEKGKDVELRCDPISGHTALYWYRQSLGQGLEFLIYFQGNSAPDKSGLPSDRFSAERTGGSVSTLTIQRTQQEDSAVYLCASSIDSYETNEKLFFGSGTQLSVL.

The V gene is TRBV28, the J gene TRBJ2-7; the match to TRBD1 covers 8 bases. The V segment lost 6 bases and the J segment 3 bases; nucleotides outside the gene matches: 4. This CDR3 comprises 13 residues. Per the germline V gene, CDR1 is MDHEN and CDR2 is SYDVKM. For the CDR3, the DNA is TGTGCCAGCAGGCGCGGGACAGGCTACGAGCAGTACTTC. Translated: CASRRGTGYEQYF.

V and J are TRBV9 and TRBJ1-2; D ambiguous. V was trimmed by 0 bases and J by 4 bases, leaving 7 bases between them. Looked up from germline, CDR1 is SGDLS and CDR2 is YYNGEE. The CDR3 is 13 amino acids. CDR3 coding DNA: TGTGCCAGCAGCGTAGACGGTAGCTATGGCTACACCTTC. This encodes CASSVDGSYGYTF.

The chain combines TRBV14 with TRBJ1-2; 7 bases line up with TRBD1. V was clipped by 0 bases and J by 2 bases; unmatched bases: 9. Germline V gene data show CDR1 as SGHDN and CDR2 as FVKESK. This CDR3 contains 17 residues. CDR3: CASSQEYPAGGNYGYTF. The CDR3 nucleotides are TGTGCCAGCAGCCAAGAATATCCGGCAGGGGGAAACTATGGCTACACCTTC.